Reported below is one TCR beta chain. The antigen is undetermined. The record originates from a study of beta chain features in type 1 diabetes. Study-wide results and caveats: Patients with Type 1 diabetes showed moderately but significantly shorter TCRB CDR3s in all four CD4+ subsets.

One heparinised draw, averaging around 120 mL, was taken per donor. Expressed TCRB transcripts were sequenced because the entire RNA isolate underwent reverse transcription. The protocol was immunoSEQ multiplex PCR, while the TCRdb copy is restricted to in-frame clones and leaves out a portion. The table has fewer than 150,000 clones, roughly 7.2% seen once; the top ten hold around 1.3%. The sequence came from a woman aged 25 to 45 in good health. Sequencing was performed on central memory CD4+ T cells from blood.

The CDR3 loop is CASSRAGGNNQPQHF. In DNA, the CDR3 is TGTGCCAGCAGCAGGGCAGGGGGAAACAATCAGCCCCAGCATTTT. The chain joins TRBV11-2 to TRBJ1-5, with 7 bases identical to TRBD1. Per the germline V gene, CDR1 is SGHAT and CDR2 is FQNNGV. The V segment lost 5 bases and the J segment 3 bases; nucleotides outside the gene matches: 7. The CDR3 spans 15 residues. The whole variable domain, filled in from reference TRBV11-2 and TRBJ1-5, reads EAGVAQSPRYKIIEKRQSVAFWCNPISGHATLYWYQQILGQGPKLLIQFQNNGVVDDSQLPKDRFSAERLKGVDSTLKIQPAKLEDSAVYLCASSRAGGNNQPQHFGDGTRLSIL.